The 28 T cell receptor beta chains in this list originate from one sample, sequenced in a study of T cells in women clearing cervical HPV infection. Sequencing was performed with immunoSEQ multiplex PCR; in TCRdb, only in-frame clones are kept and a portion is missing. The sample has some 33,000 clones. The sequenced sample consisted of blood buffy coat. The receptor set was obtained from a woman aged 18 to 75 with a cervical HPV16 infection that either progressed to CIN3+ or cleared (not recorded which).

The CDR3 sequence: CASSLGTSGKDTQYF. The part of the CDR3 DNA that was read is TGTGCCAGCAGCCTTGGGACTAGCGGGAAAGATACG. The rearrangement joins TRBV7-9 to TRBJ2-3; 13 bases line up with TRBD2. Coverage ceases 3 residues before the CDR3 finishes, and the germline J gene fills in the end. V dropped 5 bases and J dropped 5; count of bases not matched to a gene: 4. The CDR3 length is 15 residues. From germline, CDR1 is SEHNR and CDR2 FQNEAQ (reference sequence).

On this clone: The read stops 3 residues short of the end of the CDR3; the missing end is completed from the germline J gene. V gene TRBV5-1 combines with J gene TRBJ1-1; TRBD1 matches 9 bases. Germline V gene lookup returns CDR1 SGHRS and CDR2 YFSETQ. This CDR3 has 14 residues. V shed 7 bases, J shed 2 bases, and the junction held 6 bases outside the gene matches. The CDR3 protein is CASGPDRGNTEAFF. The sequenced part of the CDR3 DNA is TGCGCCAGCGGCCCGGACAGGGGAAACACTGAA.

With regard to this clone: The read gets to within 3 residues of the CDR3 end, and the germline J gene fills in the rest. The J gene is TRBJ2-5, the V gene TRBV24-1; a possible D gene is TRBD1 (6 bases). Germline CDR1 and CDR2: KGHDR and SFDVKD. The CDR3 has 13 amino acids. Trimming removed 4 bases at V and 5 bases at J, with 10 bases between. The sequenced part of the CDR3 DNA is TGTGCCACCAGTGACGGGACACGGGAGACC. This translates into CATSDGTRET. In full, the CDR3 reads CATSDGTRETQYF.

Remarks on this clone: The read terminates 3 residues before the CDR3 end, so the remaining end is supplied by the germline J gene. Other DNA sequences in this specimen translate into the identical CDR3. This chain joins TRBV4-1 and TRBJ2-7, with D maybe TRBD1 (6 bases). This CDR3 contains 14 residues. The germline gives CDR1 MGHRA, CDR2 YSYEKL. V lost 3 bases and J 3 bases, leaving 12 bases between the germline ends. The sequenced part of the CDR3 DNA is TGCGCCAGCAGCCAGGCACAGGGAGACTACGAG. Its protein is CASSQAQGDYE. The complete CDR3 sequence is CASSQAQGDYEQYF.

As regards this clone: The CDR3 extends 3 residues past the end of the read, so its final part is completed from the germline J gene. V and J are TRBV10-3 and TRBJ2-1, with 7 bases matching TRBD1. In germline, CDR1 is ENHRY, CDR2 SYGVKD. V gave up 6 bases and J gave up 0 bases; unmatched junction bases: 5. The CDR3 sequence is 15 residues long. The CDR3 sequence is CAISGQAGSYNEQFF. The covered CDR3 bases are TGTGCCATCAGCGGACAGGCTGGCTCCTACAATGAG.

On this clone: The read comes to an end 3 residues before the CDR3 does, leaving the germline J gene to fill in the end. The chain employs TRBV7-1 and TRBJ1-1, with TRBD1 as a possible D gene (5 bases). TRBV7-1 has ORF status, its function being uncertain. This CDR3 spans 20 amino acids. This CDR3 is CASSSSQLRTSGATTDTAFF. The DNA read from the CDR3 is TGTGCCAGCAGCTCTTCCCAACTAAGGACTAGCGGGGCCACCACAGATACG.

As regards this clone: Coverage ceases 3 residues before the CDR3 finishes, and the germline J gene fills in the end. This chain connects TRBV9 to TRBJ2-2, with TRBD2 identical over 12 bases. This CDR3 region has 14 residues. Germline CDR1 and CDR2: SGDLS and YYNGEE. The trim removed 5 bases at V and 5 bases at J, leaving 1 base unmatched. CDR3: CASSLAGGTGELFF. The sequenced part of the CDR3 DNA is TGTGCCAGCAGTCTAGCGGGAGGGACCGGGGAG.

Comments on this clone: The read ends 3 residues shy of where the CDR3 ends; the end is completed using the germline J gene. V usage is TRBV24-1 and J usage is TRBJ2-5; possible D gene TRBD1, 5 bases. Per germline, CDR1 KGHDR and CDR2 SFDVKD. V dropped 11 bases and J dropped 1 base, with 13 bases sitting between them. The CDR3 totals 13 residues. CDR3 region: CAKTGVLQETQYF. CDR3 DNA (partial): TGTGCCAAAACAGGAGTGCTCCAAGAGACC.

As regards this clone: The sequence runs out 3 residues before the end of the CDR3; the remainder is reconstructed from the germline J gene. The chain joins TRBV30 to TRBJ1-3, with D possibly matching TRBD1 (5 bases). The CDR3 extends over 11 amino acids. V was trimmed by 5 bases and J by 7 bases, leaving 9 bases between them. Germline V gene sequence: CDR1 GTSNPN, CDR2 SVGIG (reference sequence). CDR3 DNA, as far as it was read: TGTGCCTGGGGCGGGGGGAACACC. Translation: CAWGGGNT. The CDR3 as a whole reads CAWGGGNTIYF.

With respect to this clone: Coverage ceases 3 residues before the CDR3 finishes, and the germline J gene fills in the end. The chain couples TRBV30 to TRBJ2-3, with 10 nucleotides matching TRBD2. This CDR3 has 16 amino acids. Germline assignment: CDR1 GTSNPN and CDR2 SVGIG (reference sequence). The CDR3 loop is CAWSFYQRGGQETQYF. CDR3 bases read: TGTGCCTGGAGTTTCTACCAGCGGGGGGGGCAAGAGACG.

About this clone: The read gets to within 3 residues of the CDR3 end, and the germline J gene fills in the rest. The rearrangement links TRBV19 to TRBJ1-1; D unresolved. The CDR3 is 14 residues long. From germline, CDR1 is LNHDA and CDR2 SQIVND (reference sequence). V was clipped by 7 bases and J by 4 bases, with 16 bases between them. The CDR3 sequence: CASTIGAPGTEAFF. The CDR3 bases that were read are TGTGCCAGTACAATAGGCGCCCCGGGCACTGAA.

Comment on this clone: Read data end 3 residues before the CDR3 end; the end is taken from the germline J gene. This chain connects TRBV30 to TRBJ2-2; the D gene is possibly TRBD2 (6 bases). This CDR3 is built from 13 residues. Germline CDR1 and CDR2: GTSNPN and SVGIG (reference sequence). Between the trimmed V and J ends, which lost 3 bases and 7 bases, there was a span of 12 bases. Incomplete CDR3 DNA: TGTGCCTGGAGGGTACTAGCCCTCGGGGAG. It encodes CAWRVLALGE. The complete CDR3 sequence is CAWRVLALGELFF.

With regard to this clone: The read finishes 3 residues shy of the CDR3 end, and the germline J gene is used to complete it. The chain recombines TRBV28 with TRBJ2-7, with D possibly TRBD2 on 6 matching bases. Germline-derived CDR1 and CDR2 are MDHEN and SYDVKM. This CDR3 has 14 amino acids. Trimming removed 1 base from V and 3 bases from J, with 10 bases in between. The DNA read from the CDR3 is TGTGCCAGCAGTTTATCCGGGGGAATCTACGAG. This gives the protein CASSLSGGIYE. The CDR3 as a whole reads CASSLSGGIYEQYF. The whole variable domain, remainder taken from reference TRBV28 and TRBJ2-7, is DVKVTQSSRYLVKRTGEKVFLECVQDMDHENMFWYRQDPGLGLRLIYFSYDVKMKEKGDIPEGYSVSREKKERFSLILESASTNQTSMYLCASSLSGGIYEQYFGPGTRLTVT.

Comments on this clone: The DNA ends 3 residues before the CDR3 does, and the rest of the CDR3 is filled in from the germline J gene. The genes are TRBV28 and TRBJ2-4, with D possibly matching TRBD1 (6 bases). This CDR3 is 14 amino acids long. Trimming cost V 11 bases and J 2 bases, with 16 bases left between them. Germline V CDR1 and CDR2: MDHEN, SYDVKM. The CDR3 spells CAGGSPQTKNIQYF. The part of the CDR3 DNA that was read is TGTGCCGGGGGCAGCCCCCAAACCAAAAACATT.

Concerning this clone itself: From the germline J gene comes the end of the CDR3, since the read stops 3 residues before it. The chain employs TRBV19 and TRBJ2-1; 9 bases are shared with TRBD1. CDR3 length: 15 amino acids. Per the germline V gene, CDR1 is LNHDA and CDR2 is SQIVND (reference sequence). J gave up 7 bases and V 6 bases, and 10 bases lay outside the gene matches. Incomplete CDR3 DNA: TGTGCCAGTAGCCTCGACAGGGGGAGTGATAATGAG. It specifies CASSLDRGSDNE. The whole CDR3 is CASSLDRGSDNEQFF.

Details on this clone: The CDR3 end falls 3 residues outside the read, so it is completed with the germline J gene. This chain connects TRBV7-9 to TRBJ2-1, with 7 positions matching TRBD1. V shed 3 bases, J shed 7 bases, and the junction held 6 bases outside the gene matches. The CDR3 loop spans 14 amino acids. CDR1 is SEHNR and CDR2 is FQNEAQ in the germline V gene (reference sequence). The covered CDR3 bases are TGTGCCAGCAGCTTGACAGGGTCTGGGAATGAG. This codes for CASSLTGSGNE. The entire CDR3 protein is CASSLTGSGNEQFF.

A word on this clone: The read stops 3 residues short of the end of the CDR3; the missing end is completed from the germline J gene. V and J are TRBV19 and TRBJ1-1; D uncertain. V was trimmed by 3 bases and J by 5 bases, leaving 13 bases between them. Germline loops: CDR1 LNHDA, CDR2 SQIVND (reference sequence). CDR3 length equals 14 residues. The CDR3 here is CASSIGLVRTEAFF. Incomplete CDR3 DNA: TGTGCCAGTAGTATTGGCCTTGTCAGGACTGAA.

The part of the CDR3 DNA that was read is TGTGCCAGCAGTGACAGAGCTAACTATGGC. Residues: CASSDRANYG. The whole CDR3 region reads CASSDRANYGYTF. This chain connects TRBV2 to TRBJ1-2; D uncertain. Sequencing ends 3 residues short of the CDR3 end; the germline J gene provides the rest. Germline assignment: CDR1 SNHLY and CDR2 FYNNEI. This CDR3 is 13 amino acids long. Trimming took 3 bases from V and 0 from J, leaving 5 bases between them.

As for this clone: The read terminates 3 residues ahead of where the CDR3 ends, so the germline J gene completes it. V usage is TRBV6-2 or TRBV6-3 and J usage is TRBJ2-1; TRBD1 matches at 7 bases. The CDR3 has 15 amino acids. Germline V gives CDR1 MNHEY, CDR2 SVGEGT. With 0 bases clipped from V and 6 bases from J, the junction kept 5 bases outside the gene matches. The CDR3 loop reads CASSYSGGNFNEQFF. The sequenced CDR3 bases are TGTGCCAGCAGTTACTCAGGGGGCAACTTCAATGAG.

A remark on this clone: From the germline J gene comes the end of the CDR3, since the read stops 3 residues before it. The rearrangement links TRBV2 to TRBJ1-6, with 7 bases aligning to TRBD1. The CDR3 is 14 residues long. Germline V CDR1 and CDR2: SNHLY, FYNNEI. The V gene end was trimmed by 7 bases and the J gene end by 8 bases; junction bases not matched to a gene: 8. The covered CDR3 bases are TGTGCCAGCAACACGGACAGGTGGGATTCACCC. Its protein product is CASNTDRWDSP. The full-length CDR3 reads as CASNTDRWDSPLHF.

Turning to this clone: The read terminates 3 residues ahead of where the CDR3 ends, so the germline J gene completes it. V usage is TRBV4-1 and J usage is TRBJ2-1; 12 positions match TRBD2. V shed 4 bases, J shed 7 bases, and the junction held 2 bases outside the gene matches. Germline V gives CDR1 MGHRA, CDR2 YSYEKL. CDR3 size: 14 residues. The CDR3 bases that were read are TGCGCCAGCAGCCTAGGACTAGCGGGAAATGAG. This sequence encodes CASSLGLAGNE. The whole CDR3 is CASSLGLAGNEQFF.

For this clone: The read ends 3 residues shy of where the CDR3 ends; the end is completed using the germline J gene. The rearrangement joins TRBV20-1 to TRBJ1-4; TRBD1 might be the D (5 bases). V was clipped by 0 bases and J by 7 bases, with 18 bases between them. CDR3 length equals 16 residues. Germline loops: CDR1 DFQATT, CDR2 SNEGSKA (reference sequence). CDR3 sequence reads: CSARDSGAANSEKLFF. The CDR3 bases that were read are TGCAGTGCTAGAGATTCTGGGGCGGCCAACTCTGAAAAA.

With respect to this clone: The read ends 3 residues shy of where the CDR3 ends; the end is completed using the germline J gene. The V call is TRBV10-3, the J call TRBJ2-1; TRBD2 agrees at 8 bases. The germline gives CDR1 ENHRY, CDR2 SYGVKD. The CDR3 has 14 amino acids. The V and J ends lost 3 bases and 8 bases, in that order; junction bases with no gene match: 6. CDR3 bases read: TGTGCCATCAGTGACGGGGGGGCCAGCTATGAG. This translates into CAISDGGASYE. The whole CDR3 reads CAISDGGASYEQFF.

A note on this clone: The CDR3 end lies 3 residues beyond the end of the read and is filled in from the germline J gene. The chain combines TRBV20-1 with TRBJ2-1; TRBD2 agrees at 12 bases. V was clipped by 3 bases and J by 9 bases; unmatched bases: 3. The CDR3 has 13 residues. Germline V lookup: CDR1 DFQATT, CDR2 SNEGSKA (reference sequence). The CDR3 reads CSASRLAGAEQFF. The CDR3 DNA, read in part, is TGCAGTGCTAGTAGACTAGCGGGAGCTGAG.

Regarding this clone: A read error may account for a junction end that differs from germline. The CDR3 end lies 3 residues beyond the end of the read and is filled in from the germline J gene. The chain couples TRBV30 to TRBJ2-1, with TRBD2 matching over 10 bases. The germline V gene encodes CDR1 GTSNPN and CDR2 SVGIG (reference sequence). The CDR3 is 14 residues long. The CDR3 loop is CAGRSSGRWNEQFF. Incomplete CDR3 DNA: TGTGCCGGGAGGAGTAGCGGGAGGTGGAATGAG.

Of note for this clone: The missing CDR3 end, 3 residues past where the read stops, is filled in from the germline J gene. The rearrangement joins TRBV7-6 to TRBJ2-2; D perhaps matches TRBD1 (5 bases). Trimming took 0 bases from V and 6 from J, leaving 11 bases between them. The CDR3 loop spans 15 amino acids. Germline CDR1 is SGHVS and CDR2 is FNYEAQ. CDR3 loop: CASSLAEPGPGELFF. The sequenced CDR3 bases are TGTGCCAGCAGCTTAGCTGAGCCAGGGCCCGGGGAG. Together with reference TRBV7-6 and TRBJ2-2, the CDR3 gives the full variable domain: GAGVSQSPRYKVTKRGQDVALRCDPISGHVSLYWYRQALGQGPEFLTYFNYEAQQDKSGLPNDRFSAERPEGSISTLTIQRTEQRDSAMYRCASSLAEPGPGELFFGEGSRLTVL.

On this clone: The read finishes 3 residues shy of the CDR3 end, and the germline J gene is used to complete it. The chain employs TRBV12-3 or TRBV12-4 and TRBJ2-7; 12 bases align to TRBD2. Unmatched junction bases numbered 5, after V lost 7 bases and J lost 4 bases. The CDR3 has 14 residues. The DNA read from the CDR3 is TGTGCCAGCACCTTCGGACTAGCGGGATACGAG. It codes for CASTFGLAGYE. The complete CDR3 reads CASTFGLAGYEQYF.

The CDR3 reads CASSRLAVTDTQYF. The CDR3 DNA, read in part, is TGTGCCAGCAGCCGACTAGCGGTCACAGATACG. The rearrangement joins TRBV11-1 to TRBJ2-3, with 9 bases matching TRBD2. The CDR3 goes on 3 residues after the read ends, and that part is filled in from the germline J gene. V was clipped by 5 bases and J by 2 bases; unmatched bases: 2. Germline CDR1 and CDR2: SGHAT and FQDESV (reference sequence). The CDR3 covers 14 residues.